Listed below are T cell receptor beta chains from one sample, sequenced in a study of T-cell reconstitution after alpha-beta-depleted transplantation in children. TCRdb re-called the PCR reads with MiXCR, one entry per CDR3 protein. The sample carries around 530,000 distinct CDR3 sequences, approximately 32% recorded once. The sequencing here drew on PBMCs from the stem cell graft donor, taken from the stem cell graft. The receptors were gathered from a human donor who donated a stem cell graft to a child with aplastic anemia. The CDR3 runs from the conserved cysteine through the conserved F or W. The D gene is left open where the match is weak. Clone sizes are given selectively: once, few, many, or a class where the clone is expanded.

clone_size | j_call | v_call | d_call | cdr3_length | cdr3_aa | cdr3_nt
. | TRBJ2-1 | TRBV30 | TRBD1 | 15 | CAWSEDRGFYNEQFF | TGTGCCTGGAGTGAAGACAGGGGCTTCTACAATGAGCAGTTCTTC
. | TRBJ1-2 | TRBV7-6 | TRBD1 | 17 | CASSSPDRGGPNYGYTF | TGTGCCAGCAGCTCTCCGGACAGGGGGGGACCTAACTATGGCTACACCTTC
. | TRBJ2-5 | TRBV7-6 | TRBD2 | 15 | CASRATSGLFETQYF | TGTGCCAGCAGGGCGACTAGCGGGTTGTTCGAGACCCAGTACTTC
. | TRBJ1-1 | TRBV25-1 | . | 13 | CASSSAPLYQAFF | TGTGCCAGCAGCAGCGCTCCACTATATCAGGCTTTCTTT
few | TRBJ1-1 | TRBV4-1 | . | 19 | CASSQHRGSRETENTEAFF | TGCGCCAGCAGCCAACATCGTGGATCCAGAGAGACAGAGAACACTGAAGCTTTCTTT
few | TRBJ2-3 | TRBV28 | . | 13 | CASSPRQVNTQYF | TGTGCCAGCAGTCCAAGACAAGTAAATACGCAGTATTTT
once | TRBJ1-5 | TRBV7-2 | TRBD1 | 16 | CASSSDGTGNNQPQHF | TGTGCCAGCAGCTCAGACGGGACAGGGAACAATCAGCCCCAGCATTTT
few | TRBJ1-2 | TRBV12-3/TRBV12-4 | . | 12 | CASGDYSYGYTF | TGTGCCAGCGGGGACTATTCCTATGGCTACACCTTC
. | TRBJ1-4 | TRBV11-2 | . | 15 | CASSLAGDGGRKLFF | TGTGCCAGCAGCTTAGCGGGGGACGGGGGACGAAAACTGTTTTTT
few | TRBJ2-5 | TRBV6-1 | . | 13 | CASRTPGTETQYF | TGTGCCAGCAGAACCCCGGGAACAGAGACCCAGTACTTC
few | TRBJ1-1 | TRBV10-3 | TRBD1 | 14 | CAIRGQGRNTEAFF | TGTGCCATCAGGGGACAGGGGCGGAACACTGAAGCTTTCTTT
. | TRBJ2-2 | TRBV27 | TRBD2 | 16 | CASSPLAVSNTGELFF | TGTGCCAGCAGCCCGCTAGCGGTTTCGAACACCGGGGAGCTGTTTTTT
. | TRBJ2-5 | TRBV12-3/TRBV12-4 | TRBD2 | 15 | CASSPSLAGGETQYF | TGTGCCAGCAGCCCTAGTTTAGCGGGAGGAGAGACCCAGTACTTC
. | TRBJ2-2 | TRBV5-5 | . | 14 | CASSLWLGTGELFF | TGTGCCAGCAGCTTGTGGTTGGGCACCGGGGAGCTGTTTTTT
. | TRBJ1-4 | TRBV9 | . | 15 | CASSAGGRRDEKLFF | TGTGCCAGCAGCGCAGGCGGTCGGCGGGATGAAAAACTGTTTTTT
few | TRBJ2-1 | TRBV29-1 | TRBD2 | 11 | CSVERGDEQFF | TGCAGCGTTGAACGGGGGGATGAGCAGTTCTTC
. | TRBJ2-2 | TRBV15 | . | 14 | CATSKGAGTGELFF | TGTGCCACCAGCAAGGGCGCTGGCACCGGGGAGCTGTTTTTT
few | TRBJ2-5 | TRBV25-1 | . | 14 | CASSDSGAWETQYF | TGTGCCAGCAGTGACAGTGGGGCGTGGGAGACCCAGTACTTC
. | TRBJ1-1 | TRBV5-1 | . | 15 | CASSLGASLNTEAFF | TGCGCCAGCAGCCTTGGGGCCAGTTTGAACACTGAAGCTTTCTTT
. | TRBJ1-1 | TRBV9 | TRBD1 | 16 | CASSSIGRDRITEAFF | TGTGCCAGCAGCTCTATCGGCCGGGACAGGATCACTGAAGCTTTCTTT
few | TRBJ2-5 | TRBV7-2 | TRBD2 | 16 | CASSVTGTSVLETQYF | TGTGCCAGCAGCGTTACCGGGACTAGCGTACTAGAGACCCAGTACTTC
. | TRBJ2-7 | TRBV9 | TRBD1 | 14 | CASSVGTGAYEQYF | TGTGCCAGCAGCGTCGGAACAGGGGCCTACGAGCAGTACTTC
few | TRBJ1-3 | TRBV12-3/TRBV12-4 | TRBD1 | 16 | CASRITGTGTGNTIYF | TGTGCCAGCAGGATAACCGGGACAGGGACTGGAAACACCATATATTTT
. | TRBJ1-1 | TRBV6-1 | . | 13 | CATHPGVGTEAFF | TGTGCCACCCACCCCGGGGTCGGAACTGAAGCTTTCTTT
. | TRBJ1-1 | TRBV6-2/TRBV6-3 | . | 13 | CASTDRGNTEAFF | TGTGCCAGCACCGACCGGGGGAACACTGAAGCTTTCTTT
. | TRBJ2-1 | TRBV20-1 | TRBD2 | 19 | CSARGSWGAGVSSYNEQFF | TGCAGTGCTAGAGGTTCTTGGGGAGCGGGGGTATCCTCCTACAATGAGCAGTTCTTC
. | TRBJ2-5 | TRBV20-1 | TRBD2 | 16 | CSAVGLAEPLQETQYF | TGCAGTGCTGTCGGACTAGCGGAGCCCCTCCAAGAGACCCAGTACTTC
few | TRBJ1-1 | TRBV11-2 | . | 15 | CASSLGPGVNTEAFF | TGTGCCAGCAGCTTAGGCCCGGGGGTGAACACTGAAGCTTTCTTT
. | TRBJ1-2 | TRBV11-2 | TRBD1 | 18 | CASSSIRRDRGSRGGYTF | TGTGCCAGCAGCTCCATACGCCGGGACAGGGGCTCAAGGGGGGGCTACACCTTC
once | TRBJ1-2 | TRBV29-1 | TRBD1 | 14 | CSVELGQSYAGYTF | TGCAGCGTTGAACTGGGACAGTCCTATGCCGGCTACACCTTC
few | TRBJ2-2 | TRBV29-1 | . | 13 | CSVSTGSHGELFF | TGCAGCGTTTCAACAGGAAGTCACGGGGAGCTGTTTTTT
few | TRBJ2-2 | TRBV5-1 | TRBD1 | 15 | CASSFGQAEAGELFF | TGCGCCAGCAGCTTTGGACAGGCTGAGGCCGGGGAGCTGTTTTTT
. | TRBJ2-1 | TRBV10-3 | . | 12 | CAISVEGYEQFF | TGTGCCATCAGTGTAGAGGGTTACGAGCAGTTCTTC
. | TRBJ1-3 | TRBV7-2 | TRBD1 | 15 | CASSLAQGAGNTIYF | TGTGCCAGCAGCTTAGCCCAGGGGGCTGGAAACACCATATATTTT
. | TRBJ2-2 | TRBV27 | . | 16 | CASSTYRGRGTGELFF | TGTGCCAGCAGTACGTACAGGGGCCGGGGGACCGGGGAGCTGTTTTTT
. | TRBJ2-1 | TRBV20-1 | TRBD2 | 13 | CSVASGSTNEQFF | TGCAGTGTGGCTAGCGGGAGTACAAATGAGCAGTTCTTC
. | TRBJ1-2 | TRBV7-3 | TRBD1 | 15 | CASSLSSGGLYGYTF | TGTGCCAGCAGCTTATCCTCAGGGGGTCTTTATGGCTACACCTTC
few | TRBJ2-1 | TRBV7-2 | TRBD2 | 15 | CASTLLLAGRNEQFF | TGTGCCAGCACCTTGCTACTAGCGGGACGTAATGAGCAGTTCTTC
few | TRBJ2-1 | TRBV6-1 | TRBD2 | 17 | CASIKGLAGGPYNEQFF | TGTGCCAGCATCAAAGGTTTAGCGGGAGGACCCTACAATGAGCAGTTCTTC
. | TRBJ2-1 | TRBV18 | TRBD2 | 15 | CASSTLAGRYNEQFF | TGTGCCAGCTCAACCCTAGCGGGCCGGTACAATGAGCAGTTCTTC
. | TRBJ1-5 | TRBV20-1 | . | 16 | CSAREAGQPPNQPQHF | TGCAGTGCTAGAGAGGCAGGACAACCGCCTAATCAGCCCCAGCATTTT
. | TRBJ2-3 | TRBV20-1 | TRBD2 | 14 | CSALGTSGTDTQYF | TGCAGTGCTCTAGGGACTAGCGGCACAGATACGCAGTATTTT
. | TRBJ1-5 | TRBV5-6 | . | 15 | CASSQSRDGNQPQHF | TGTGCCAGCAGCCAATCCCGGGACGGCAATCAGCCCCAGCATTTT
. | TRBJ1-5 | TRBV29-1 | . | 13 | CSVELGLNQPQHF | TGCAGCGTTGAGTTAGGGCTCAATCAGCCCCAGCATTTT
. | TRBJ2-1 | TRBV4-3 | TRBD2 | 16 | CASSPSLSGIYNEQFF | TGCGCCAGCAGCCCGTCCCTCAGCGGGATCTACAATGAGCAGTTCTTC
few | TRBJ1-1 | TRBV20-1 | . | 13 | CSASPPRNTEAFF | TGCAGTGCTAGCCCTCCCAGGAACACTGAAGCTTTCTTT
few | TRBJ2-3 | TRBV4-2 | . | 15 | CASSQDVRSTDTQYF | TGTGCCAGCAGCCAAGATGTCCGCAGCACAGATACGCAGTATTTT
. | TRBJ1-1 | TRBV5-3 | . | 15 | CARRSGPPKRTEAFF | TGTGCCAGAAGGTCCGGTCCGCCAAAAAGGACTGAAGCTTTCTTT
. | TRBJ2-3 | TRBV10-1 | TRBD1 | 15 | CASRAGQGFADTQYF | TGCGCCAGCAGAGCCGGACAGGGGTTTGCAGATACGCAGTATTTT
few | TRBJ1-3 | TRBV10-2 | . | 15 | CASSDGGTPGNTIYF | TGCGCCAGCAGTGACGGGGGGACACCTGGAAACACCATATATTTT
. | TRBJ2-5 | TRBV27 | . | 16 | CASSLSPRDLKETQYF | TGTGCCAGCAGTTTATCTCCCCGGGACCTAAAAGAGACCCAGTACTTC
few | TRBJ1-1 | TRBV7-9 | . | 14 | CASRWGQMNTEAFF | TGTGCCAGCCGCTGGGGGCAGATGAACACTGAAGCTTTCTTT
few | TRBJ2-1 | TRBV30 | . | 12 | CAWSPSALHPFF | TGTGCCTGGAGCCCCTCGGCGCTCCATCCGTTCTTC
. | TRBJ1-5 | TRBV29-1 | . | 14 | CSVAGDNSNQPQHF | TGCAGCGTTGCTGGGGATAATAGCAATCAGCCCCAGCATTTT